This TCR beta chain was identified in a study of tumor-infiltrating lymphocytes in primary liver carcinoma. The germline V and J ends were trimmed by 2 bases and 4 bases, with 11 bases remaining between them. This CDR3 is built from 14 residues. Germline CDR1 reads SQVTM; CDR2 reads ANQGSEA. TCR beta cDNA was made from approximately 540 ng total RNA with a constant-region primer. ARM-PCR was slightly modified, and three nested multiplex PCR rounds with it gave rise to the TCR beta libraries. For around 11 cycles apiece, the opening two PCR rounds ran with TRBV1-TRBV30 forward primers and a C-beta reverse primer. TCRdb itself ran the multiplex PCR reads through MiXCR, one entry per CDR3 protein. The profile shows roughly 100,000 distinct CDR3 sequences, around 83% of them singletons. From unsorted bulk tissue weighing roughly 17-34 mg, DNA and RNA were co-extracted.

The chain couples TRBV29-1 to TRBJ2-2; D may be TRBD2 (6 bases). The receptor was derived from a man aged 40-49 years with primary liver carcinoma and hepatitis B virus infection. The material sequenced was liver tumor tissue from sampling region 3. Sample subset: tumor region T3, left-lateral pole. The CDR3 bases are TGCAGCGTTGAAACGACTAGAGGCACCGGGGAGCTGTTTTTT. This sequence encodes CSVETTRGTGELFF.